Below are 4 T cell receptor beta chains sequenced from a single sample in a study of regulatory T cells in long-lasting Graves disease. Indicated time point: newly diagnosed GD, antithyroid drugs for less than 3 months. Extracted PBMC RNA gave rise to the TCR library. TCR beta libraries were built with iRepertoire HTBI primers and Arm-PCR of CDR3 regions. TCRdb itself ran the multiplex PCR reads through MiXCR, one entry per CDR3 protein. The table has hundreds of thousands of distinct CDR3 sequences, about 16% seen once; the top ten hold 25%. In addition, the sample was reused for a study of T cells in Graves' hyperthyroidism and ophthalmopathy.

Sample: peripheral blood mononuclear cells (PBMCs), taken at new diagnosis, from a patient treated with antithyroid drugs. Receptors originate from a middle-aged woman with Graves disease.

The sample holds many counts of this clonotype. The chain uses TRBV2 and TRBJ1-5; no reliable D call. Per the germline V gene, CDR1 is SNHLY and CDR2 is FYNNEI. V shed 3 bases and J shed 4 bases, with 10 bases lying between them. The CDR3 loop spans 14 amino acids. This CDR3 is CASSDASRNQPQHF. The CDR3 DNA reads as TGTGCCAGCAGTGATGCGTCAAGAAATCAGCCCCAGCATTTT. Filled out from reference TRBV2 and TRBJ1-5, the complete variable domain reads EPEVTQTPSHQVTQMGQEVILRCVPISNHLYFYWYRQILGQKVEFLVSFYNNEISEKSEIFDDQFSVERPDGSNFTLKIRSTKLEDSAMYFCASSDASRNQPQHFGDGTRLSIL.

This clonotype was observed at least ten times. J is TRBJ2-5 and V is TRBV10-1; 9 nucleotides agree with TRBD2. Unmatched junction bases numbered 3, after V lost 0 bases and J lost 1 base. This CDR3 is built from 16 residues. Germline CDR1 is WNHNN and CDR2 is SYGVQD (reference sequence). Here the CDR3 DNA reads TGCGCCAGCAGTGAGTCGGGACTAGCTATCCAAGAGACCCAGTACTTC. Amino acid sequence: CASSESGLAIQETQYF.

There are a few counts of this clonotype. The rearrangement joins TRBV11-3 to TRBJ2-5; 7 bases line up with TRBD2. There are 14 residues in the CDR3. Trimming took 5 bases from V and 0 from J; bases not matched to a gene: 3. Germline CDR1 and CDR2: SGHNT and YENEEA. The CDR3 here is CASSSGAYQETQYF. Written as DNA, the CDR3 is TGTGCCAGCAGCAGCGGGGCGTACCAAGAGACCCAGTACTTC. The whole variable domain, filled in from reference TRBV11-3 and TRBJ2-5, reads EAGVVQSPRYKIIEKKQPVAFWCNPISGHNTLYWYLQNLGQGPELLIRYENEEAVDDSQLPKDRFSAERLKGVDSTLKIQPAELGDSAVYLCASSSGAYQETQYFGPGTRLLVL.

Points on this clonotype: As the CDR3 is not closed by the conserved phenylalanine or tryptophan, this likely results from a read error. This chain joins TRBV30 and TRBJ1-4, with 8 bases aligning to TRBD1. In germline, CDR1 is GTSNPN, CDR2 SVGIG (reference sequence). This CDR3 contains 16 residues. V lost 1 base to trimming and J lost 1 base; unmatched junction nucleotides: 5. In DNA, the CDR3 is TGTGCCTGGAGTGCCCATACAGGGGGAACTAATGAAAAACTGTTTTCT. Protein: CAWSAHTGGTNEKLFS.